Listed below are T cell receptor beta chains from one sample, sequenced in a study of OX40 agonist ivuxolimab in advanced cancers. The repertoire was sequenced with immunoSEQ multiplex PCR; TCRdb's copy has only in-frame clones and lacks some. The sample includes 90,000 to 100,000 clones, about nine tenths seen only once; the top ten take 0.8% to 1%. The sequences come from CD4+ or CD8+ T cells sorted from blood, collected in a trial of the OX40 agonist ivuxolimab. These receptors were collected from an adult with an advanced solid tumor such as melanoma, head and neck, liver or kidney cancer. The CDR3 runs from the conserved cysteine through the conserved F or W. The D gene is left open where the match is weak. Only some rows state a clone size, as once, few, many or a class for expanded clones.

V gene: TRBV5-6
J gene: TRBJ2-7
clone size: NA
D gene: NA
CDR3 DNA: TGTGCCAGCAGCTTTGGGGGCAGCACCTACGAGCAGTACTTC
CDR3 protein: CASSFGGSTYEQYF

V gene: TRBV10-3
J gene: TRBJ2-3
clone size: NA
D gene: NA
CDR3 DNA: TGTGCCACTCAAGAGGAGCGGAACACAGATACGCAGTATTTT
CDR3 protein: CATQEERNTDTQYF

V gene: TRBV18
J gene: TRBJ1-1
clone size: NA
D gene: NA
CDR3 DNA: TGTGCCAGCTCACCAGAGCAAAAGGGGACTGAAGCTTTCTTT
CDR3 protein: CASSPEQKGTEAFF

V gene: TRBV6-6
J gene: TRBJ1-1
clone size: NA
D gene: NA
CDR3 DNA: TGTGCCAGCAATCGGCTGAACACTGAAGCTTTCTTT
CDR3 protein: CASNRLNTEAFF

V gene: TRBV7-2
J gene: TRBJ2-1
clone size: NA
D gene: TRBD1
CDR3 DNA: TGTGCCAGCAGCTTAGGGGGACAGGTCAATGAGCAGTTCTTC
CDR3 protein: CASSLGGQVNEQFF

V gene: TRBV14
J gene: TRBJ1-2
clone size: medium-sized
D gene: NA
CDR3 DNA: TGTGCCAGCAGCCCGTTTACTAACTATGGCTACACCTTC
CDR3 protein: CASSPFTNYGYTF

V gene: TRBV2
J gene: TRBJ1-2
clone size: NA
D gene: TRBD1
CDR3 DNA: TGTGCCAGCAGGCAACAGGGGGCTAACTATGGCTACACCTTC
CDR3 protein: CASRQQGANYGYTF

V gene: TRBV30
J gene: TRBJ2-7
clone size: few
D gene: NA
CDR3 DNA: TGTGCCTGGAGTGTTGAGCAGGGAAGGCAGTACTTC
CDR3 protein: CAWSVEQGRQYF

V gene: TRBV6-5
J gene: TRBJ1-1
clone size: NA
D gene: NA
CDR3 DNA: TGTGCCAGCAGCAAACAGGGAGACACTGAAGCTTTCTTT
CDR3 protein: CASSKQGDTEAFF

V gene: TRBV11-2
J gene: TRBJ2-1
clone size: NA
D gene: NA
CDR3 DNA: TGTGCCAGCAGCCTACAGTATGGATTTTCCAATGAGCAGTTCTTC
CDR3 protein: CASSLQYGFSNEQFF

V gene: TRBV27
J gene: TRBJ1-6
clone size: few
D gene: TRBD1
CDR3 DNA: TGTGCCAGCAGTTCGATAGCGACAGGGGCTTCACCCCTCCACTTT
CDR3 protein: CASSSIATGASPLHF

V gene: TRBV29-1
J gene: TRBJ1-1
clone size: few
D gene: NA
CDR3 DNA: TGCAGCGTTGAAGATCCGTGGGGGAACACTGAAGCTTTCTTT
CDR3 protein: CSVEDPWGNTEAFF

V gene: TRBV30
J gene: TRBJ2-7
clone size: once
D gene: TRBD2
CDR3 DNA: TGTGCCTGGAGTCCCCTGAGAAGCGGGAGGCCTACCCCCTACGAGCAGTACTTC
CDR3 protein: CAWSPLRSGRPTPYEQYF

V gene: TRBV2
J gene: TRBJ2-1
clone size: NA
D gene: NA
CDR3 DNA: TGTGCCAGCAGGCCTGGCTCCTACAATGAGCAGTTCTTC
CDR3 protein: CASRPGSYNEQFF

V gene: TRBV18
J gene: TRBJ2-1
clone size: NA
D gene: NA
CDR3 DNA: TGTGCCAGCTCACCAGCGGCGAACTCCTACAATGAGCAGTTCTTC
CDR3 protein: CASSPAANSYNEQFF

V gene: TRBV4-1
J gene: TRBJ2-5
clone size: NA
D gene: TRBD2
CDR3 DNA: TGCGCCAGCAGCCCCCAGGGACTAGGGATCCAAGAGACCCAGTACTTC
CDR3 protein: CASSPQGLGIQETQYF

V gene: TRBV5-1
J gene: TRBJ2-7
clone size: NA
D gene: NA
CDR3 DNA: TGCGCCAGCAGCGTGGATTTCTACGAGCAGTACTTC
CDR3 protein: CASSVDFYEQYF

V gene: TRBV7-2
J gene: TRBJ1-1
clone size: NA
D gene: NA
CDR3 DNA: TGTGCCAGCAGATCTGACAACTCGGACGGAGAAGCTTTCTTT
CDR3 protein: CASRSDNSDGEAFF

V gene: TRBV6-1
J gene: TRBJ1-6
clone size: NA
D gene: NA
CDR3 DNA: TGTGCCAGCAGTGCCCCCCGGGATAACTATAATTCACCCCTCCACTTT
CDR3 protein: CASSAPRDNYNSPLHF

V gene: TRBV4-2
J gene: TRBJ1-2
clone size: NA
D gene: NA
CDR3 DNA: TGTGCCAGCAGCCAAGATTGGACAGCCTATGGCTACACCTTC
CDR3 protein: CASSQDWTAYGYTF

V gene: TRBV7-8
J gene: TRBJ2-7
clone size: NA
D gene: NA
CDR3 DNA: TGTGCCAGCAGCTTGGCGGGCCCCTACGAGCAGTACTTC
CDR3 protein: CASSLAGPYEQYF

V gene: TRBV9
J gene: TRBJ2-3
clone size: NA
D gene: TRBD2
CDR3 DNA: TGTGCCAGCTCTCGTGGCGGTCTAGCGGACACAGATACGCAGTATTTT
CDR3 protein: CASSRGGLADTDTQYF

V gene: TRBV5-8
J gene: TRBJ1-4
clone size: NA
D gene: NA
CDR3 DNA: TGTGCCAGCAGCTTGGCCCCGGAGGGAAAACTGTTTTTT
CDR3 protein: CASSLAPEGKLFF

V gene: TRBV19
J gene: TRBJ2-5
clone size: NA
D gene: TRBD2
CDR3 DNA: TGTGCCAGTAGTATAGCGGCTAGCGGGACCCAGTACTTC
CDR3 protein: CASSIAASGTQYF

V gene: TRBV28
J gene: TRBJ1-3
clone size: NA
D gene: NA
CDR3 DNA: TGTGCCAGCAGCCTACGAGGAGGCACCATATATTTT
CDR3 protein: CASSLRGGTIYF

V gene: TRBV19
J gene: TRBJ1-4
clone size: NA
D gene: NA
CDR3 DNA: TGTGCCAGTAGTACCCGGGGTGGACCTAATGAAAAACTGTTTTTT
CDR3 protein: CASSTRGGPNEKLFF

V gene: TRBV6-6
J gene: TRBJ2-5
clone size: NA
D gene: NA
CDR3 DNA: TGTGCCAGCAGTGCAGCTGCAGGGAACGACCGGACCCAGTACTTC
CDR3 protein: CASSAAAGNDRTQYF

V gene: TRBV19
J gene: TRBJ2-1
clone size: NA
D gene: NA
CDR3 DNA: TGTGCCAGTAGTATTAGGACGGTGAGCTCCTACAATGAGCAGTTCTTC
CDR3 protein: CASSIRTVSSYNEQFF

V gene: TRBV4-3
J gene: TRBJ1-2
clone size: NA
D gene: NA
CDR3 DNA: TGCGCCAGCAGCCAAGATCTTCCGGGGGCCCATTTTAACTATGGCTACACCTTC
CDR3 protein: CASSQDLPGAHFNYGYTF

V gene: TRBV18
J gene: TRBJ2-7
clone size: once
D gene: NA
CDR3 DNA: TGTGCCAGCTCACCACCGCAGACTAGACGCGGCGAGCAGTACTTC
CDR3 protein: CASSPPQTRRGEQYF

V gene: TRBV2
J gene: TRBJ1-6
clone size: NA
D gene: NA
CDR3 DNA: TGTGCCAGCAGTGAAACAGGGATAGGGTCTTCACCCCTCCACTTT
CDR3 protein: CASSETGIGSSPLHF

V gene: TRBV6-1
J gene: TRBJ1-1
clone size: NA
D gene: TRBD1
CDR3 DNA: TGTGCCAGCAGTGGGCGACAGGGGGATACTGAAGCTTTCTTT
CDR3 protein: CASSGRQGDTEAFF

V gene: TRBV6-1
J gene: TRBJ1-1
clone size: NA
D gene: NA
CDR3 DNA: TGTGCCAGCAGTGGGCTCTCGGGGGTCCAGGGGACTGAAGCTTTCTTT
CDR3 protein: CASSGLSGVQGTEAFF

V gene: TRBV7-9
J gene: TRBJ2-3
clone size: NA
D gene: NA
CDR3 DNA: TGTGCCAGCAGCTTAACAGATACGCAGTATTTT
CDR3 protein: CASSLTDTQYF

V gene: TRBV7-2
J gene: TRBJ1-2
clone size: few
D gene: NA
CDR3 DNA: TGTGCCAGCAGCACAGGATTTTATGGCTACACCTTC
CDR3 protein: CASSTGFYGYTF

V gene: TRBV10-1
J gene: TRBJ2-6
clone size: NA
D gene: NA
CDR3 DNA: TGCGCCAGCAATCGGGGACATAACCCGGCTGGGGCCAACGTCCTGACTTTC
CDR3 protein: CASNRGHNPAGANVLTF

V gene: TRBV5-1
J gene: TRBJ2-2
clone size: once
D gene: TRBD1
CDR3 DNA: TGCGCCAGCAGCCAGGGGGAACGGACCGGGGAGCTGTTTTTT
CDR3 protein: CASSQGERTGELFF

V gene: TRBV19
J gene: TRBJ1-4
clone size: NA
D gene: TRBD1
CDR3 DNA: TGTGCCAGTAGTCCCCCCCGGACAGGGGGAGAAAAACTGTTTTTT
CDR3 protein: CASSPPRTGGEKLFF

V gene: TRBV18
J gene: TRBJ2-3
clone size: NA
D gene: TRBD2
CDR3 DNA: TGTGCCAGCTCACCTCCGGGACTAGCGGGAGATACGCAGTATTTT
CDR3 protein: CASSPPGLAGDTQYF

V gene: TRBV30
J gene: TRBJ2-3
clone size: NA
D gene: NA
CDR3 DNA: TGTGCCTGGAGTGGTCAGCTGCAACCTACGCAGTATTTT
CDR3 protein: CAWSGQLQPTQYF

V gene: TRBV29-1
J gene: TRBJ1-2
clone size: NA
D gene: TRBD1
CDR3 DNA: TGCAGCCTAGGGACAGATTCGGGCTACACCTTC
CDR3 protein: CSLGTDSGYTF

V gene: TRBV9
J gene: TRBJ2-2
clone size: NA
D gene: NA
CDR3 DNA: TGTGCCAGCAGCGTAGGACAGTCGAACACCGGGGAGCTGTTTTTT
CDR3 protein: CASSVGQSNTGELFF

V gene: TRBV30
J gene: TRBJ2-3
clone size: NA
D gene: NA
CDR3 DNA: TGTGCCTGGAACCCCCAGGGATCAGATACGCAGTATTTT
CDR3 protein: CAWNPQGSDTQYF

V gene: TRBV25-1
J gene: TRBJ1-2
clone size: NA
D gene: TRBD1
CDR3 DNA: TGTGCCAGCAGTGAAGAGGGGACAGGTCACTATGGCTACACCTTC
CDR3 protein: CASSEEGTGHYGYTF

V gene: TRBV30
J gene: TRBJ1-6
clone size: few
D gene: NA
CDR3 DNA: TGTGCCTGGGGAAAGGCCCATTCACCCCTCCACTTT
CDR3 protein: CAWGKAHSPLHF

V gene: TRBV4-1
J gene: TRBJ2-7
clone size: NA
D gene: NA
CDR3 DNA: TGCGCCAGCAGCCAAGCCAAGGGGAAAACAAGGACCTACGAGCAGTACTTC
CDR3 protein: CASSQAKGKTRTYEQYF

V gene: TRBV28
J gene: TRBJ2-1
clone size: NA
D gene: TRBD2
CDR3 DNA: TGTGCCAGCAGTTTTAGCGGGAGGTACAATGAGCAGTTCTTC
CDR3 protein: CASSFSGRYNEQFF

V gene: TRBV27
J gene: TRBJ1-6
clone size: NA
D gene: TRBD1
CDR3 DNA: TGTGCCAGCAGCTCACGGACAGGGAGGACTATTACGAGCTCCTATAATTCACCCCTCCACTTT
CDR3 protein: CASSSRTGRTITSSYNSPLHF

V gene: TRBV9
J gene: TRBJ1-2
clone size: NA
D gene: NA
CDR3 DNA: TGTGCCAGCAGCGTAAATCCCTCCGTCCTTGCGGATGGCTACACCTTC
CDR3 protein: CASSVNPSVLADGYTF

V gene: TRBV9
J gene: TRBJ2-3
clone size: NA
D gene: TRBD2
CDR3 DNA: TGTGCCAGCAGCGTACTAGCGGCAGTGGCAGATACGCAGTATTTT
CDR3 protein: CASSVLAAVADTQYF

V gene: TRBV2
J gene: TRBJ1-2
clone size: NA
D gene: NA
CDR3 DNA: TGTGCCAGCACTTGGAGTAACTATGGCTACACCTTC
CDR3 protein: CASTWSNYGYTF

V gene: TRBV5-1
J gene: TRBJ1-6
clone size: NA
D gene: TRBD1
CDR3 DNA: TGCGCCAGCAGCTTGAAGACAGGGTGGGGATCACCCCTCCACTTT
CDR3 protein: CASSLKTGWGSPLHF